This record covers a single T cell receptor beta chain. As yet, its antigen is unknown. The table came from immunoSEQ multiplex PCR; TCRdb's copy has only in-frame clones and leaves some out. The table includes 120,000 or so clones, just over 90% detected once. The record originates from a study of T cell responses to AZD1222 COVID-19 vaccine. Study results and limitations: Donors skewed white British and female; clonal diversity was possibly underestimated. Vaccine-associated CD4 TCRs ranged over spike, dominating at 160-218 and 743-854. Reports say nearly half of spike-specific TCRs go after unmutated variant regions. Two doses of AZD1222 preceded a rise in Spike-specific TCR breadth and depth.

The sequence derives from an adult in good health. Sequenced here: peripheral blood, sampled on day 0 of AZD1222 vaccination.

CDR3 DNA: TGTGCCACCAGTGTGAGCGGGGACACAGATACGCAGTATTTT. This gives the protein CATSVSGDTDTQYF. The chain recombines TRBV24-1 with TRBJ2-3, with 7 bases that match TRBD2. This CDR3 is 14 amino acids long. The germline gives CDR1 KGHDR, CDR2 SFDVKD. After removal of 5 bases from V and 2 bases from J, the junction contained 3 bases not matched to a gene.